This paragraph covers one TCR beta chain sequence. The antigen is unknown. This table comes from immunoSEQ multiplex PCR, and its TCRdb copy is limited to in-frame clones, with some not included. The repertoire holds 25,000 to 35,000 clones, with roughly 94% as singletons. This record comes from a study of PD-1 blockade in classical Hodgkin lymphoma. Stated time point: newly diagnosed, previously untreated cHL patient sample. The CDR3 is 16 amino acids. Study-level results: Why the repertoires differ is still unclear, perhaps disease activity or prior therapy.

The gene calls are TRBV12-2 and TRBJ2-7; the table gives TRBD2 as D, unverified against the DNA. TRBV12-2 is tagged as a pseudogene. The source is a human donor with classical Hodgkin lymphoma. Sequenced: peripheral blood mononuclear cells (PBMCs). CDR3: CASRLRGPRSSYEQYF. The CDR3 DNA reads as TGTGCAAGTCGCTTGCGGGGGCCTAGGAGCTCCTACGAGCAGTACTTC.